These 30 T cell receptor beta chains share one sample of origin, sequenced in a study of T cell responses to AZD1222 COVID-19 vaccine (dated by TCRdb to the early 2020s). This specimen's time point label, interpreted: about 28 days (+/-7) after the second vaccine dose. The library was generated by the immunoSEQ multiplex PCR assay. TCRdb took this table from immuneACCESS and kept in-frame rearrangements with V and J called. Such tables lack part of the clones; where checked against another copy, unresolved V genes explain under half of the gap, and the rest is unexplained. The sample includes roughly 49,000 clones, with approximately 90% observed a single time. The ten largest clones take up approximately 2.4% of the sample. The source material was peripheral blood, sampled 28 days after the second AZD1222 dose. The receptors shown here come from an adult who received the AZD1222 COVID-19 vaccine.

The chain is built from TRBV28 and TRBJ2-7, with 7 positions matching TRBD2. V was clipped by 6 bases and J by 6 bases; unmatched bases: 5. The CDR3 runs to 12 residues. Germline V CDR1 and CDR2: MDHEN, SYDVKM. The CDR3 sequence is CASRLANSEQYF. The CDR3 bases are TGTGCCAGCAGACTAGCGAACAGCGAGCAGTACTTC.

The chain uses TRBV4-1 and TRBJ2-2, with no clear D. V was cut by 3 bases and J by 6 bases, with 14 bases left in between. Germline V gene data show CDR1 as MGHRA and CDR2 as YSYEKL. The CDR3 has 15 residues. CDR3 in amino acids: CASSQSSGWAGELFF. CDR3 nucleotide sequence: TGCGCCAGCAGCCAGTCTTCGGGCTGGGCCGGGGAGCTGTTTTTT.

This clone was observed a single time. This chain links TRBV5-1 with TRBJ2-5; no reliable D call. CDR1 and CDR2 (germline): SGHRS, YFSETQ. The CDR3 totals 11 residues. Trimming pared 6 bases from V and 5 bases from J, leaving 8 bases between. The chain's CDR3 is CASILGETQYF. In DNA, the CDR3 is TGCGCCAGCATCCTCGGGGAGACCCAGTACTTC.

Only one count was recorded for this clone. This chain links TRBV2 with TRBJ2-5; TRBD2 matches 14 bases. V lost 5 bases and J lost 5; bases outside the gene matches: 7. Per germline, CDR1 SNHLY and CDR2 FYNNEI. This CDR3 is 16 amino acids long. The CDR3 spells CASSLGLAGAGETQYF. The CDR3 nucleotides are TGTGCCAGCAGTTTGGGACTAGCGGGAGCAGGGGAGACCCAGTACTTC.

This clone was seen once. V is TRBV9 and J is TRBJ1-5; TRBD1 is a possible D gene (5 bases). Trimming took off 4 bases at V and 6 bases at J, with 14 bases between the two ends. The CDR3 extends over 14 amino acids. Germline V gene data show CDR1 as SGDLS and CDR2 as YYNGEE. CDR3 in amino acids: CASSFDGGGQPQHF. As DNA, the CDR3 is TGTGCCAGCAGCTTCGACGGGGGGGGTCAGCCCCAGCATTTT.

This clone was counted only a few times. The same CDR3 can be traced to other DNA sequences in this sample. The chain couples TRBV9 to TRBJ2-1; TRBD1 might be the D (6 bases). Germline V gene sequence: CDR1 SGDLS, CDR2 YYNGEE. The CDR3 extends over 13 amino acids. The V gene lost 0 bases and the J gene lost 8 bases, with 9 bases spanning the gap. CDR3 sequence (DNA): TGTGCCAGCAGCGTAGTCACAGGGTATGAGCAGTTCTTC. Translation gives CASSVVTGYEQFF. The whole variable domain, remainder taken from reference TRBV9 and TRBJ2-1, is DSGVTQTPKHLITATGQRVTLRCSPRSGDLSVYWYQQSLDQGLQFLIQYYNGEERAKGNILERFSAQQFPDLHSELNLSSLELGDSALYFCASSVVTGYEQFFGPGTRLTVL.

The chain recombines TRBV3-1 (or the pseudogene TRBV3-2) with TRBJ2-7; TRBD2 matches 8 bases. This CDR3 is 15 amino acids long. Germline V gives CDR1 LGHDT, CDR2 YNNKEL (reference sequence). V shed 0 bases and J 9 bases; nucleotides not matched to a gene: 10. CDR3 protein: CASSQDASGGLVQYF. DNA for the CDR3: TGTGCCAGCAGCCAAGATGCGAGCGGGGGTTTAGTGCAGTACTTC.

The rearrangement uses TRBV5-1 and TRBJ2-3; D possibly corresponds to TRBD2 (5 bases). Germline V gene sequence: CDR1 SGHRS, CDR2 YFSETQ. This CDR3 spans 13 amino acids. V was shortened by 0 bases and J by 8 bases, with 10 bases between the two germline ends. In DNA form, the CDR3 reads TGCGCCAGCAGCTTGGGTCCAGGAGGTACGCAGTATTTT. It codes for CASSLGPGGTQYF. Full variable domain (remainder filled in from reference TRBV5-1 and TRBJ2-3): KAGVTQTPRYLIKTRGQQVTLSCSPISGHRSVSWYQQTPGQGLQFLFEYFSETQRNKGNFPGRFSGRQFSNSRSEMNVSTLELGDSALYLCASSLGPGGTQYFGPGTRLTVL.

This sequence joins TRBV19 and TRBJ2-4; TRBD2 agrees at 7 bases. Trimming at V came to 3 bases and at J to 3 bases, leaving 5 bases not matched to a gene. CDR1 is LNHDA and CDR2 is SQIVND in the germline V gene (reference sequence). The CDR3 sequence is 15 residues long. DNA for the CDR3: TGTGCCAGTAGTATGGCGGGAGTAGGCAAAAACATTCAGTACTTC. This translates into CASSMAGVGKNIQYF.

The genes are TRBV7-2 and TRBJ2-3; TRBD2 aligns across 9 bases. Trimming at V came to 5 bases and at J to 6 bases, leaving 3 bases not matched to a gene. The CDR3 consists of 13 residues. Germline values: CDR1 SGHTA, CDR2 FQGNSA. The CDR3 sequence: CASSPGLADTQYF. The CDR3 nucleotides are TGTGCCAGCAGCCCCGGACTAGCGGATACGCAGTATTTT.

This chain connects TRBV7-9 to TRBJ2-1, with 7 bases identical to TRBD1. CDR3 size: 16 residues. V lost 5 bases to trimming and J lost 6 bases; unmatched junction nucleotides: 13. Germline V gene lookup returns CDR1 SEHNR and CDR2 FQNEAQ (reference sequence). The CDR3 region is CASSPRRTGEVNEQFF. The CDR3, as DNA: TGTGCCAGCAGCCCCCGGCGAACAGGGGAAGTCAATGAGCAGTTCTTC.

This chain joins TRBV28 and TRBJ1-2; the D gene is possibly TRBD1 (5 bases). Germline assignment: CDR1 MDHEN and CDR2 SYDVKM. This CDR3 contains 14 residues. The V end lost 7 bases, the J end lost 7 bases, and 19 bases lay between the germline ends. This chain's CDR3 is CASTTDPRRGGYTF. CDR3 DNA: TGTGCCAGCACCACGGACCCCCGTAGGGGTGGCTACACCTTC.

This rearrangement joins TRBV19 to TRBJ1-5; D is uncertain. V dropped 2 bases and J dropped 0 bases, with 11 bases sitting between them. From germline, CDR1 is LNHDA and CDR2 SQIVND (reference sequence). CDR3 length: 16 amino acids. For the CDR3, the DNA is TGTGCCAGTAGTATAACAGCGTCAACTAGCAATCAGCCCCAGCATTTT. Encoded protein: CASSITASTSNQPQHF. Full variable domain (rest looked up from reference TRBV19 and TRBJ1-5): DGGITQSPKYLFRKEGQNVTLSCEQNLNHDAMYWYRQDPGQGLRLIYYSQIVNDFQKGDIAEGYSVSREKKESFPLTVTSAQKNPTAFYLCASSITASTSNQPQHFGDGTRLSIL.

The rearrangement uses TRBV21-1 and TRBJ2-3; the table gives TRBD2 as D, unverified against the DNA. TRBV21-1 is noted as a pseudogene. The CDR3 extends over 18 amino acids. In DNA form, the CDR3 reads TGTGCCAGCAGCAAACCGGGACTAGCGGGAGGGCAGGCAGATACGCAGTATTTT. Translated, it gives CASSKPGLAGGQADTQYF.

This clone was counted a single time. V and J are TRBV5-1 and TRBJ2-7; 8 nucleotides align to TRBD1. The junction had 0 bases not matched to a gene; V was cut back by 0 bases and J by 4 bases. Germline CDR1 and CDR2: SGHRS and YFSETQ. The CDR3 extends over 13 amino acids. CDR3 nucleotides: TGCGCCAGCAGCTTGGGGACAGGGTACGAGCAGTACTTC. Protein sequence: CASSLGTGYEQYF.

The chain combines TRBV9 with TRBJ1-5; TRBD1 might be the D (5 bases). Trimming took 0 bases from V and 7 from J, leaving 11 bases between them. The CDR3 runs 14 residues. Germline V gene lookup returns CDR1 SGDLS and CDR2 YYNGEE. The CDR3 sequence: CASSVEGAGQPQHF. In DNA form, the CDR3 reads TGTGCCAGCAGCGTAGAAGGGGCAGGGCAGCCCCAGCATTTT.

V and J are TRBV6-1 and TRBJ1-1, with D possibly TRBD1 on 5 matching bases. The CDR3 is 14 amino acids. V was pared by 3 bases and J by 5 bases, with 13 bases between. Per germline, CDR1 MNHNS and CDR2 SASEGT. The DNA for the CDR3 is TGTGCCAGCAGTGATAGGGGTAAAGGGACTGAAGCTTTCTTT. Protein: CASSDRGKGTEAFF.

The V call is TRBV28, the J call TRBJ2-1; 9 nucleotides agree with TRBD1. V trimming: 8 bases; J trimming: 5 bases; junction bases outside the gene matches: 7. Germline values: CDR1 MDHEN, CDR2 SYDVKM. The CDR3 sequence is 14 residues long. CDR3 sequence reads: CASERQGDNNEQFF. The CDR3, as DNA: TGTGCCAGCGAACGACAGGGGGACAACAATGAGCAGTTCTTC.

The chain uses TRBV5-4 and TRBJ1-2; D gene ambiguous. Per germline, CDR1 SGHNT and CDR2 YYREEE (reference sequence). The V end was cut by 0 bases, the J end by 7 bases, with 16 bases between. CDR3 length: 15 residues. CDR3 amino acids: CASSLGAQVSGGYTF. For the CDR3, the DNA is TGTGCCAGCAGCTTGGGGGCCCAGGTATCCGGTGGCTACACCTTC. Based on the CDR3 plus reference TRBV5-4 and TRBJ1-2, the full variable domain is ETGVTQSPTHLIKTRGQQVTLRCSSQSGHNTVSWYQQALGQGPQFIFQYYREEENGRGNFPPRFSGLQFPNYSSELNVNALELDDSALYLCASSLGAQVSGGYTFGSGTRLTVV.

This rearrangement joins TRBV11-2 to TRBJ2-1, with 8 bases lining up with TRBD2. The germline V gene has CDR1 SGHAT and CDR2 FQNNGV. Losses at the gene ends were 3 bases for V and 7 bases for J; bases not matched to a gene: 8. The CDR3 runs 15 residues. The DNA for the CDR3 is TGTGCCAGCAGCTTGGGGGCGGTAGCGGGAAATGAGCAGTTCTTC. Translating gives CASSLGAVAGNEQFF.

This chain uses TRBV5-4 with TRBJ2-6, with D possibly matching TRBD1 (6 bases). V gave up 5 bases and J gave up 0 bases, with 18 bases separating them. The CDR3 loop spans 18 amino acids. Germline lookup yields CDR1 SGHNT and CDR2 YYREEE (reference sequence). In DNA, the CDR3 is TGTGCCAGCAGGGCCGGGACAAGGGGGTCCTCTGGGGCCAACGTCCTGACTTTC. Translated: CASRAGTRGSSGANVLTF.

This CDR3 is CASSRLAGTTDTQYF. CDR3 nucleotide sequence: TGTGCCAGCAGTCGACTAGCGGGAACCACAGATACGCAGTATTTT. This rearrangement joins TRBV3-1 (or the pseudogene TRBV3-2) to TRBJ2-3, with 11 bases identical to TRBD2. The V and J ends lost 6 bases and 2 bases, in that order; junction bases with no gene match: 4. Germline CDR1 is LGHDT and CDR2 is YNNKEL (reference sequence). This CDR3 spans 15 amino acids.

This sequence joins TRBV24-1 and TRBJ2-1; TRBD2 is a possible D gene (7 bases). The CDR3 totals 15 residues. Trimming cost V 5 bases and J 7 bases, with 17 bases left between them. CDR1 is KGHDR and CDR2 is SFDVKD in the germline V gene. The CDR3 reads CATSGQAGELNEQFF. In DNA, the CDR3 is TGTGCCACCAGTGGACAGGCGGGAGAGTTAAATGAGCAGTTCTTC.

The rearrangement joins TRBV5-1 to TRBJ1-2; 7 nucleotides line up with TRBD1. J was trimmed by 8 bases and V by 7 bases; bases with no gene match: 17. This CDR3 is built from 15 residues. Germline V lookup: CDR1 SGHRS, CDR2 YFSETQ. The CDR3 is CASRAPGQTLRGYTF. DNA of the CDR3: TGCGCCAGCCGGGCCCCGGGACAGACATTAAGGGGCTACACCTTC.

The chain is built from TRBV5-1 and TRBJ1-4; maybe TRBD1 (5 bases). Trimming removed 1 base at V and 0 bases at J, with 7 bases between. From germline, CDR1 is SGHRS and CDR2 YFSETQ. This CDR3 has 15 amino acids. The CDR3, as DNA: TGCGCCAGCAGCTTGCGGGACCCAACTAATGAAAAACTGTTTTTT. Encoded protein: CASSLRDPTNEKLFF. Based on the CDR3 plus reference TRBV5-1 and TRBJ1-4, the full variable domain is KAGVTQTPRYLIKTRGQQVTLSCSPISGHRSVSWYQQTPGQGLQFLFEYFSETQRNKGNFPGRFSGRQFSNSRSEMNVSTLELGDSALYLCASSLRDPTNEKLFFGSGTQLSVL.

The chain has TRBV2 and TRBJ2-2, with 9 positions matching TRBD1. Looked up from germline, CDR1 is SNHLY and CDR2 is FYNNEI. The J segment lost 7 bases and the V segment lost 4 bases, leaving 7 bases of the junction unmatched. This CDR3 contains 15 residues. For the CDR3, the DNA is TGTGCCAGCAGTGGTGAGACAGGGGGAGGCGGGGAGCTGTTTTTT. Protein: CASSGETGGGGELFF.

This clone was counted a few times. The chain employs TRBV10-3 and TRBJ2-7; no reliable D call. The V end lost 5 bases, the J end lost 0 bases, and 8 bases lay between the germline ends. Germline assignment: CDR1 ENHRY and CDR2 SYGVKD. The CDR3 sequence is 13 residues long. The CDR3 nucleotides read TGTGCCATCAGTAACCGGACCTCCTACGAGCAGTACTTC. This codes for CAISNRTSYEQYF.

DNA for the CDR3: TGTGCCTGGAGTGTCCCGACTAGCGGGAGAATGGATACGCAGTATTTT. This translates into CAWSVPTSGRMDTQYF. The chain is built from TRBV30 and TRBJ2-3; 12 positions agree with TRBD2. Trimming removed 0 bases from V and 6 bases from J; junction bases left unmatched: 7. Per the germline V gene, CDR1 is GTSNPN and CDR2 is SVGIG (reference sequence). The CDR3 totals 16 residues.

The chain uses TRBV25-1 and TRBJ1-2, with D perhaps TRBD1 (6 bases). V was shortened by 4 bases and J by 4 bases, with 16 bases between the two germline ends. CDR3 size: 15 residues. CDR1 and CDR2 (germline): MGHDK, SYGVNS. CDR3: CASSGGQGSFYGYTF. CDR3 bases: TGTGCCAGCAGTGGTGGGCAGGGGTCGTTCTATGGCTACACCTTC.

The V call is TRBV6-1, the J call TRBJ2-6, with unresolved D. The CDR3 loop spans 17 amino acids. Germline V gives CDR1 MNHNS, CDR2 SASEGT. Trimming removed 4 bases at V and 1 base at J, with 14 bases between. The CDR3 reads CASSVAGFLSGANVLTF. CDR3 DNA: TGTGCCAGCAGTGTGGCAGGCTTTCTATCTGGGGCCAACGTCCTGACTTTC.